The 31 T cell receptor beta chains listed next were all sequenced from one sample in a study of CD8 T cells in ankylosing spondylitis. TCRdb itself ran the 5' RACE reads through MiXCR, one entry per CDR3 protein. The sample shows some 270,000 distinct CDR3 sequences, roughly 18% of them seen only once. The sequenced sample was blood, either unsorted or a sorted T cell fraction (not recorded which). These receptors came from a male donor with ankylosing spondylitis or in good health (not recorded which).

This clonotype was observed a few times. The rearrangement links TRBV7-2 to TRBJ2-3, with D uncertain. CDR1 is SGHTA, CDR2 FQGNSA, per germline. This CDR3 contains 16 residues. V was shortened by 3 bases and J by 0 bases, with 13 bases between the two germline ends. The CDR3 reads CASSFGVTTSTDTQYF. CDR3 nucleotide sequence: TGTGCCAGCAGCTTTGGGGTAACGACTAGCACAGATACGCAGTATTTT.

The chain couples TRBV12-5 to TRBJ1-3; D is unclear. V dropped 3 bases and J dropped 0 bases, with 9 bases sitting between them. The length of the CDR3 is 15 residues. Germline CDR1 and CDR2: LGHNT and FRNRAP. CDR3 bases: TGTGCTAGTGGTTTCGACGGAACCTCTGGAAACACCATATATTTT. This encodes CASGFDGTSGNTIYF.

The chain couples TRBV2 to TRBJ2-5; D possibly matches TRBD1 or TRBD2 (5 bases each). Germline V CDR1 and CDR2: SNHLY, FYNNEI. This CDR3 spans 11 amino acids. Trimming removed 1 base at V and 13 bases at J, with 10 bases between. CDR3 sequence: CASSEGDRWYF. Written as DNA, the CDR3 is TGTGCCAGCAGTGAAGGGGACCGCTGGTACTTC.

CDR3 residues: CASSSASQGATETQYF. The CDR3 DNA is TGTGCCAGCAGTTCCGCATCTCAGGGGGCCACCGAGACCCAGTACTTC. The chain recombines TRBV6-5 with TRBJ2-5, with 8 nucleotides matching TRBD1. V shed 4 bases, J shed 5 bases, and the junction held 12 bases outside the gene matches. The germline V gene has CDR1 MNHEY and CDR2 SVGAGI. The CDR3 covers 16 residues.

The rearrangement uses TRBV29-1 and TRBJ2-7; D is undetermined. Germline V gives CDR1 SQVTM, CDR2 ANQGSEA. The V gene lost 7 bases and the J gene lost 0 bases, with 13 bases spanning the gap. The CDR3 sequence is 13 residues long. CDR3 DNA sequence: TGCAGCGCGCGGTCGCCATTCTCCTACGAGCAGTACTTC. It codes for CSARSPFSYEQYF.

This CDR3 is CASSPDGYTF. CDR3 coding DNA: TGTGCCAGCAGCCCCGATGGCTACACCTTC. The V call is TRBV7-9, the J call TRBJ1-2; D is unclear. CDR1 is SEHNR, CDR2 FQNEAQ, per germline (reference sequence). The ends were cut back, 5 bases at V and 6 bases at J, with 4 bases in the middle. The CDR3 is 10 residues long. The whole variable domain, filled in from reference TRBV7-9 and TRBJ1-2, reads DTGVSQNPRHKITKRGQNVTFRCDPISEHNRLYWYRQTLGQGPEFLTYFQNEAQLEKSRLLSDRFSAERPKGSFSTLEIQRTEQGDSAMYLCASSPDGYTFGSGTRLTVV.

The chain recombines TRBV7-9 with TRBJ1-1; the D is unclear. With 5 bases removed from V and 0 bases from J, the gap between germline ends came to 13 bases. CDR1 is SEHNR, CDR2 FQNEAQ, per germline (reference sequence). The CDR3 has 15 amino acids. CDR3 sequence reads: CASSPYRGMNTEAFF. CDR3 nucleotide sequence: TGTGCCAGCAGCCCCTACCGGGGAATGAACACTGAAGCTTTCTTT.

In this sample, this clonotype turned up a few times. The chain joins TRBV5-6 to TRBJ1-5; 9 bases are shared with TRBD1. In germline, CDR1 is SGHDT, CDR2 YYEEEE. The CDR3 totals 14 residues. Trimming took 2 bases from V and 6 from J; bases not matched to a gene: 3. In nucleotides, the CDR3 is TGTGCCAGCAGCTTTAGACAGGGGGTTCAGCCCCAGCATTTT. Amino acids: CASSFRQGVQPQHF.

This clonotype has just a few counts. The chain carries TRBV2 and TRBJ2-5, with 8 bases fitting TRBD1. Germline V gene sequence: CDR1 SNHLY, CDR2 FYNNEI. J was trimmed by 3 bases and V by 6 bases; bases with no gene match: 9. CDR3 size: 15 residues. The CDR3 bases are TGTGCCAGCAGATTTCCGGGACAGGAAGAAGAGACCCAGTACTTC. This encodes CASRFPGQEEETQYF.

This clonotype appeared a single time. The chain joins TRBV4-2 to TRBJ2-2; D remains unclear. V lost 2 bases, J lost 3 bases, and 4 bases lay in between. This CDR3 spans 13 amino acids. Germline V CDR1 and CDR2: LGHNA, YNFKEQ. The CDR3 spells CASSQMDTGELFF. CDR3 nucleotide sequence: TGTGCCAGCAGCCAAATGGACACCGGGGAGCTGTTTTTT.

The genes are TRBV9 and TRBJ2-2, with D perhaps matching TRBD1 or TRBD2 (5 bases each). The V and J ends lost 3 bases and 4 bases respectively, with 19 bases between them. The V gene's germline CDR1 is SGDLS and CDR2 YYNGEE. The CDR3 totals 17 residues. The CDR3 DNA follows: TGTGCCAGCAGCGACGAAGGGGACCTCCCTTCCACCGGGGAGCTGTTTTTT. Its protein product is CASSDEGDLPSTGELFF.

The rearrangement links TRBV6-2 or TRBV6-3 to TRBJ2-7; TRBD2 is a possible D gene (6 bases). Deletions cut 5 bases from V and 1 base from J, with 12 bases between. From germline, CDR1 is MNHEY and CDR2 SVGEGT. CDR3 size: 14 residues. The CDR3 DNA sequence: TGTGCCAGCAGTGGGTGGGACTTATCCTACGAGCAGTACTTC. The encoded protein is CASSGWDLSYEQYF.

This clonotype was detected ten times or more. The gene calls are TRBV12-3 or TRBV12-4 and TRBJ1-5, with D possibly TRBD1 on 5 matching bases. This CDR3 spans 15 amino acids. Trimming took 1 base from V and 1 from J, leaving 8 bases between them. CDR3 DNA sequence: TGTGCCAGCAGTTTAGTGGGGGGGAGCAATCAGCCCCAGCATTTT. This codes for CASSLVGGSNQPQHF.

The genes are TRBV5-1 and TRBJ2-7; D remains unclear. The CDR3 is 13 amino acids. Trimming pared 2 bases from V and 3 bases from J, leaving 9 bases between. Germline lookup yields CDR1 SGHRS and CDR2 YFSETQ. Here the CDR3 reads CASSFAQYYEQYF. DNA of the CDR3: TGCGCCAGCAGCTTTGCCCAGTACTACGAGCAGTACTTC.

This clonotype was seen a handful of times. The chain combines TRBV29-1 with TRBJ1-1, with TRBD1 identical over 10 bases. This CDR3 contains 14 residues. Trimming removed 2 bases from V and 6 bases from J; junction bases left unmatched: 6. The germline V gene has CDR1 SQVTM and CDR2 ANQGSEA. In nucleotides, the CDR3 is TGCAGCGTTGAAAGGGACAGGGGAGGAGCTGAAGCTTTCTTT. Protein sequence: CSVERDRGGAEAFF.

This clonotype has more than one count but fewer than ten. V usage is TRBV7-6 and J usage is TRBJ1-4; D remains unclear. The CDR3 runs to 15 residues. Per germline, CDR1 SGHVS and CDR2 FNYEAQ. V lost 2 bases to trimming and J lost 8 bases, with 15 bases between them. CDR3 sequence (DNA): TGTGCCAGCAGCTTAAGCCGGGTTTCGGGCGAAAAACTGTTTTTT. It encodes CASSLSRVSGEKLFF.

Only one count was recorded for this clonotype. The rearrangement uses TRBV4-1 and TRBJ2-3; D is possibly TRBD2 (5 bases). Germline lookup yields CDR1 MGHRA and CDR2 YSYEKL. The CDR3 extends over 14 amino acids. Trimming left V 3 bases short and J 11 bases short, with 18 bases between. CDR3 coding DNA: TGCGCCAGCAGCCACCCCACCCTGAGCGGTGAGCAGTATTTT. It codes for CASSHPTLSGEQYF.

V and J are TRBV4-3 and TRBJ2-1, with a tentative D call TRBD2 (5 bases). Looked up from germline, CDR1 is LGHNA and CDR2 is YSLEER. The CDR3 extends over 16 amino acids. V gave up 0 bases and J gave up 10 bases, with 19 bases separating them. The CDR3 protein is CASSQDEAGQIVEQFF. For the CDR3, the DNA is TGCGCCAGCAGCCAAGATGAGGCGGGTCAAATAGTCGAGCAGTTCTTC.

V is TRBV4-3 and J is TRBJ2-1; 12 bases agree with TRBD2. Germline V CDR1 and CDR2: LGHNA, YSLEER. Trimming removed 4 bases from V and 5 bases from J; junction bases left unmatched: 6. There are 16 residues in the CDR3. The CDR3 region has the DNA TGCGCCAGCAGCCCACGACTAGCGGGAGAGAACAATGAGCAGTTCTTC. Protein: CASSPRLAGENNEQFF.

The chain joins TRBV2 to TRBJ1-1; TRBD1 aligns across 7 bases. CDR1 and CDR2 from the germline V gene are SNHLY and FYNNEI. J lost 5 bases, V lost 5 bases, and 11 bases had no gene match. The CDR3 extends over 15 amino acids. The CDR3 spells CASSNFDRADTEAFF. The CDR3 DNA follows: TGTGCCAGCAGTAATTTTGACAGGGCGGATACTGAAGCTTTCTTT.

The chain joins TRBV10-3 to TRBJ2-7; D perhaps matches TRBD1 (6 bases). Germline V CDR1 and CDR2: ENHRY, SYGVKD. This CDR3 region has 13 residues. Trimming removed 3 bases at V and 4 bases at J, with 10 bases between. The DNA for the CDR3 is TGTGCCATCAGTGACTACGACAGGTACGAGCAGTACTTC. Translated, it gives CAISDYDRYEQYF.

This clonotype has only a few counts. This chain joins TRBV28 and TRBJ2-5; 11 nucleotides agree with TRBD2. V trimming: 6 bases; J trimming: 2 bases; junction bases outside the gene matches: 8. The CDR3 contains 16 residues. Germline V CDR1 and CDR2: MDHEN, SYDVKM. CDR3 nucleotides: TGTGCCAGCAGGCCTCTAGCGGGAGGACTTCAAGAGACCCAGTACTTC. Encoded protein: CASRPLAGGLQETQYF.

This chain joins TRBV12-3 or TRBV12-4 and TRBJ1-2; TRBD1 matches at 8 bases. CDR3 length equals 14 residues. J gave up 2 bases and V 5 bases, and 4 bases lay outside the gene matches. Written as DNA, the CDR3 is TGTGCCAGCAGTCGCAGACAGGGGAACTATGGCTACACCTTC. Translated: CASSRRQGNYGYTF.

This clonotype showed up many times. The rearrangement joins TRBV5-1 to TRBJ2-1; TRBD2 matches at 9 bases. J lost 4 bases, V lost 0 bases, and 5 bases had no gene match. Germline V CDR1 and CDR2: SGHRS, YFSETQ. The CDR3 has 16 amino acids. This CDR3 reads CASSLASGDRYNEQFF. DNA for the CDR3: TGCGCCAGCAGCTTGGCTAGCGGGGACAGATACAATGAGCAGTTCTTC. The variable domain in full, with the rest retrieved from reference TRBV5-1 and TRBJ2-1, is KAGVTQTPRYLIKTRGQQVTLSCSPISGHRSVSWYQQTPGQGLQFLFEYFSETQRNKGNFPGRFSGRQFSNSRSEMNVSTLELGDSALYLCASSLASGDRYNEQFFGPGTRLTVL.

This chain links TRBV5-6 with TRBJ1-2, with D possibly matching TRBD1 (5 bases). The CDR3 consists of 13 residues. V was trimmed by 1 base and J by 2 bases, leaving 6 bases between them. Germline-derived CDR1 and CDR2 are SGHDT and YYEEEE. Written as DNA, the CDR3 is TGTGCCAGCAGCTTGCGACAGAACTATGGCTACACCTTC. Its translation is CASSLRQNYGYTF. Full variable domain (missing parts from reference TRBV5-6 and TRBJ1-2): DAGVTQSPTHLIKTRGQQVTLRCSPKSGHDTVSWYQQALGQGPQFIFQYYEEEERQRGNFPDRFSGHQFPNYSSELNVNALLLGDSALYLCASSLRQNYGYTFGSGTRLTVV.

In this sample, this clonotype turned up many times. The chain is built from TRBV20-1 and TRBJ2-1; D uncertain. CDR3 size: 13 residues. In germline, CDR1 is DFQATT, CDR2 SNEGSKA (reference sequence). V gave up 1 base and J gave up 10 bases, with 14 bases separating them. Written as DNA, the CDR3 is TGCAGTGCTAGAGTGGGGATCTCGCGCGAGCAGTTCTTC. The encoded protein is CSARVGISREQFF.

The sample holds a few counts of this clonotype. The rearrangement uses TRBV27 and TRBJ1-2; 8 nucleotides match TRBD1. The CDR3 is made up of 14 amino acids. The germline V gene encodes CDR1 MNHEY and CDR2 SMNVEV (reference sequence). The ends lost 4 bases at V and 5 bases at J; junction bases unmatched: 6. The DNA of the CDR3 is TGTGCCAGCAGTTGGAGAGGACAGGGTTATGGCTACACCTTC. Residues: CASSWRGQGYGYTF.

V is TRBV5-1 and J is TRBJ2-7; D remains unclear. The germline V and J ends were trimmed by 0 bases and 6 bases, with 10 bases remaining between them. The CDR3 loop spans 13 amino acids. Germline assignment: CDR1 SGHRS and CDR2 YFSETQ. This chain's CDR3 is CASSLENKVEQYF. DNA for the CDR3: TGCGCCAGCAGCTTGGAGAATAAGGTCGAGCAGTACTTC. The complete variable domain, with remaining parts taken from reference TRBV5-1 and TRBJ2-7, reads KAGVTQTPRYLIKTRGQQVTLSCSPISGHRSVSWYQQTPGQGLQFLFEYFSETQRNKGNFPGRFSGRQFSNSRSEMNVSTLELGDSALYLCASSLENKVEQYFGPGTRLTVT.

This clonotype was seen repeatedly, ten times or more. This sequence joins TRBV29-1 and TRBJ2-1, with D possibly TRBD2 on 6 matching bases. Trimming removed 4 bases at V and 3 bases at J, with 7 bases between. The CDR3 covers 12 residues. CDR1 SQVTM and CDR2 ANQGSEA come from the germline V gene. The CDR3 sequence is CSVGGVYNEQFF. The CDR3 nucleotides are TGCAGCGTTGGGGGGGTCTACAATGAGCAGTTCTTC.

This clonotype was observed a few times. The chain carries TRBV11-2 and TRBJ2-7; possible D gene TRBD2, 5 bases. Germline assignment: CDR1 SGHAT and CDR2 FQNNGV. With 0 bases removed from V and 3 bases from J, the gap between germline ends came to 9 bases. The CDR3 is made up of 14 amino acids. This CDR3 is CASSLERADYEQYF. The DNA for the CDR3 is TGTGCCAGCAGCTTAGAGCGGGCTGACTACGAGCAGTACTTC.

This clonotype was seen more than once but under ten times. The V call is TRBV28, the J call TRBJ2-7; D gene unclear. Per germline, CDR1 MDHEN and CDR2 SYDVKM. CDR3 size: 14 residues. V lost 4 bases to trimming and J lost 3 bases, with 13 bases between them. CDR3 amino acids: CASSSRLNFYEQYF. CDR3 sequence (DNA): TGTGCCAGCAGTTCACGACTTAACTTCTACGAGCAGTACTTC.